This TCR beta chain was profiled in a study of cytomegalovirus exposure and HLA in healthy donors. Notes on this clone: The antigen remains undetermined.

With 60 Vbeta and 13 Jbeta primers, the PCR was carried out. The method was immunoSEQ multiplex PCR; TCRdb's version includes in-frame clones alone and lacks a portion of them. Of 90,000 to 100,000 clones in the sample, roughly 70% were seen once. Study results and limitations: A highly shared variant cluster was judged a likely technical artifact.

Trimming cost V 3 bases and J 1 base, with 6 bases left between them. The germline V gene encodes CDR1 SEHNR and CDR2 FQNEAQ (reference sequence). The CDR3 contains 13 residues. The sample was PBMCs. The J gene is TRBJ1-1, the V gene TRBV7-9; D not resolved. The receptor's source is a male donor in good health and CMV-seronegative. The CDR3, as DNA: TGTGCCAGCAGCTTGTACAGGAACACTGAAGCTTTCTTT. Protein product: CASSLYRNTEAFF. The complete variable domain, with remaining parts taken from reference TRBV7-9 and TRBJ1-1, reads DTGVSQNPRHKITKRGQNVTFRCDPISEHNRLYWYRQTLGQGPEFLTYFQNEAQLEKSRLLSDRFSAERPKGSFSTLEIQRTEQGDSAMYLCASSLYRNTEAFFGQGTRLTVV.